A single sample is the source of the 16 T cell receptor beta chains below, sequenced in a study of T cell responses to AZD1222 COVID-19 vaccine. The repertoire was sequenced with immunoSEQ multiplex PCR; TCRdb's copy has only in-frame clones and lacks some. Seen here are about 140,000 clones, 92% observed once, and the top ten hold under 4%. This sample comprised peripheral blood, obtained on day 0 of AZD1222 vaccination. These receptors were obtained from an adult in good health.

The V and J genes are TRBV5-5 and TRBJ2-7; D may be TRBD2 (6 bases). The germline V and J ends were trimmed by 3 bases and 5 bases, with 21 bases remaining between them. Germline V lookup: CDR1 SGHKS, CDR2 YYEKEE (reference sequence). The CDR3 loop spans 16 amino acids. As DNA, the CDR3 is TGTGCCAGCAGCTGGGCGGGGCAGCCAGGGTCCCACGAGCAGTACTTC. As protein: CASSWAGQPGSHEQYF. Using reference TRBV5-5 and TRBJ2-7 for the parts outside the CDR3, the full variable domain is DAGVTQSPTHLIKTRGQQVTLRCSPISGHKSVSWYQQVLGQGPQFIFQYYEKEERGRGNFPDRFSARQFPNYSSELNVNALLLGDSALYLCASSWAGQPGSHEQYFGPGTRLTVT.

The CDR3 nucleotides are TGTGCCAGTAGACTAAATTGGGGGTCAGGGGACACTGAAGCTTTCTTT. Amino acids: CASRLNWGSGDTEAFF. This chain links TRBV19 with TRBJ1-1, with a weak D call TRBD1 (6 bases). The CDR3 extends over 16 amino acids. The V gene lost 6 bases and the J gene lost 3 bases, with 20 bases spanning the gap. Germline V gene data show CDR1 as LNHDA and CDR2 as SQIVND (reference sequence).

V usage is TRBV5-1 and J usage is TRBJ2-5; perhaps TRBD1 as D (6 bases). The V end lost 4 bases, the J end lost 3 bases, and 13 bases lay between the germline ends. Germline V gene data show CDR1 as SGHRS and CDR2 as YFSETQ. CDR3 length: 14 amino acids. CDR3 DNA: TGCGCCAGCAGCCCGACAGGTCTTAAAGAGACCCAGTACTTC. Amino acids: CASSPTGLKETQYF.

CDR3 sequence (DNA): TGTGCCAGCTCTAGGGACATCTTTAGTGAAAACACCATATATTTT. It specifies CASSRDIFSENTIYF. The chain is built from TRBV18 and TRBJ1-3; possible D gene TRBD1, 6 bases. Germline V gene data show CDR1 as KGHSH and CDR2 as LQKENI. Trimming left V 6 bases short and J 6 bases short, with 18 bases between. The CDR3 runs to 15 residues.

The V and J genes are TRBV27 and TRBJ2-5; 8 bases match TRBD1. CDR1 and CDR2 (germline): MNHEY, SMNVEV (reference sequence). Losses at the gene ends were 3 bases for V and 2 bases for J; bases not matched to a gene: 5. The CDR3 has 15 residues. The DNA for the CDR3 is TGTGCCAGCAGTTTGGGGACAGGACAACAAGAGACCCAGTACTTC. Translation: CASSLGTGQQETQYF.

J is TRBJ1-1 and V is TRBV27; 7 bases fit TRBD1. In germline, CDR1 is MNHEY, CDR2 SMNVEV (reference sequence). J lost 4 bases, V lost 6 bases, and 5 bases had no gene match. The CDR3 contains 13 residues. CDR3 sequence reads: CASRNRGSTEAFF. CDR3 sequence (DNA): TGTGCCAGCAGAAACAGGGGATCCACTGAAGCTTTCTTT.

This chain joins TRBV5-6 and TRBJ1-1; D remains ambiguous. Looked up from germline, CDR1 is SGHDT and CDR2 is YYEEEE. The length of the CDR3 is 12 residues. V lost 3 bases, J lost 8 bases, and 11 bases lay in between. The CDR3 DNA follows: TGTGCCAGCAGCTGGGCGGTGCAGGAAGCTTTCTTT. Its translation is CASSWAVQEAFF.

The chain carries TRBV7-2 and TRBJ2-2, with 7 bases identical to TRBD2. Looked up from germline, CDR1 is SGHTA and CDR2 is FQGNSA. With 6 bases clipped from V and 5 bases from J, the junction kept 6 bases outside the gene matches. The CDR3 extends over 14 amino acids. CDR3 in amino acids: CASSRLAATGELFF. The CDR3 DNA reads TGTGCCAGCAGTCGGCTAGCGGCAACCGGGGAGCTGTTTTTT.

The chain couples TRBV24-1 to TRBJ2-7, with D perhaps TRBD1 (5 bases). The CDR3 sequence is 11 residues long. Germline-derived CDR1 and CDR2 are KGHDR and SFDVKD. V was pared by 1 base and J by 9 bases, with 6 bases between. CDR3 loop: CATSDFQGQYF. DNA of the CDR3: TGTGCCACCAGTGATTTCCAGGGGCAGTACTTC.

This clone showed up just a few times. The chain links TRBV9 to TRBJ2-7; 9 nucleotides match TRBD2. Per germline, CDR1 SGDLS and CDR2 YYNGEE. V lost 4 bases, J lost 5 bases, and 13 bases stayed unmatched. The CDR3 loop spans 16 amino acids. DNA of the CDR3: TGTGCCAGCAGCATCCGAGGGCGGGAGGGTCTCAACGAGCAGTACTTC. Amino acid sequence: CASSIRGREGLNEQYF.

This clone has only a few counts. This chain links TRBV19 with TRBJ1-5; D possibly corresponds to TRBD1 (5 bases). The germline V and J ends were trimmed by 7 bases and 0 bases, with 13 bases remaining between them. Germline CDR1 reads LNHDA; CDR2 reads SQIVND (reference sequence). This CDR3 contains 15 residues. The CDR3 region has the DNA TGTGCCAGTACCCCGGGGGGGGGTAGCAATCAGCCCCAGCATTTT. It encodes CASTPGGGSNQPQHF.

This sequence joins TRBV6-5 and TRBJ1-6; no firm D call. V was trimmed by 4 bases and J by 10 bases, leaving 14 bases between them. Per the germline V gene, CDR1 is MNHEY and CDR2 is SVGAGI. The CDR3 extends over 14 amino acids. CDR3 nucleotides: TGTGCCAGCAGTTTGGGAACAAGAGGGTCACCCCTCCACTTT. Translating it yields CASSLGTRGSPLHF.

As DNA, the CDR3 is TGCGCCAGCAGTGAGGGACTAGCGGCTCGCAATGAGCAGTTCTTC. It codes for CASSEGLAARNEQFF. The genes are TRBV10-1 and TRBJ2-1; 10 positions agree with TRBD2. V shed 2 bases and J 6 bases; nucleotides not matched to a gene: 4. In germline, CDR1 is WNHNN, CDR2 SYGVQD (reference sequence). The CDR3 loop spans 15 amino acids.

Only a few counts were recorded for this clone. V and J are TRBV6-5 and TRBJ1-5, with D uncertain. The CDR3 consists of 13 residues. Trimming removed 6 bases from V and 5 bases from J, with 11 bases in between. Per the germline V gene, CDR1 is MNHEY and CDR2 is SVGAGI. CDR3 sequence: CASRPVFDQPQHF. The CDR3 DNA sequence: TGTGCCAGCAGACCAGTATTTGATCAGCCCCAGCATTTT.

The sample holds one count of this clone. V usage is TRBV6-1 and J usage is TRBJ1-3; 7 bases map to TRBD1. Trimming took 3 bases from V and 4 from J; bases not matched to a gene: 3. Germline lookup yields CDR1 MNHNS and CDR2 SASEGT. The CDR3 consists of 14 residues. CDR3 nucleotide sequence: TGTGCCAGCAGTGATGACAGGGTCGGAAACACCATATATTTT. Encoded protein: CASSDDRVGNTIYF.

The chain employs TRBV5-1 and TRBJ2-5, with 10 bases fitting TRBD1. Trimming removed 0 bases from V and 5 bases from J; junction bases left unmatched: 10. This CDR3 contains 17 residues. Germline values: CDR1 SGHRS, CDR2 YFSETQ. DNA of the CDR3: TGCGCCAGCAGCTTGGGAGTCTTGACAGGGGGCTCGGAGACCCAGTACTTC. Encoded protein: CASSLGVLTGGSETQYF.